Following are 5 T cell receptor beta chains from one sample sequenced in a study of T cell changes during pregnancy in multiple sclerosis. The assay was immunoSEQ multiplex PCR, and TCRdb's table has in-frame clones only and misses some. Here the sample spans roughly 23,000 clones, approximately 90% being singletons. The sample was CD8+ T cells from peripheral blood mononuclear cells, taken in the first trimester of pregnancy. The receptor source for this set is a female donor with multiple sclerosis, enrolled in a pregnancy study.

In this sample, this clone turned up a few times. The chain carries TRBV6-6 and TRBJ1-1; possible D gene TRBD1, 6 bases. This CDR3 has 16 amino acids. Germline CDR1 reads MNHNY; CDR2 reads SVGAGI (reference sequence). Trimming removed 2 bases at V and 1 base at J, with 14 bases between. The CDR3 here is CASSYIVGAGNTEAFF. The CDR3 coding sequence is TGTGCCAGCAGTTACATTGTGGGGGCAGGGAACACTGAAGCTTTCTTT.

The chain is built from TRBV2 and TRBJ1-1, with 9 bases aligning to TRBD1. The CDR3 runs 12 residues. CDR1 is SNHLY and CDR2 is FYNNEI in the germline V gene. V dropped 7 bases and J dropped 7; count of bases not matched to a gene: 4. The CDR3: CASKGQGVEAFF. For the CDR3, the DNA is TGTGCCAGCAAGGGACAGGGCGTTGAAGCTTTCTTT.

The rearrangement uses TRBV5-4 and TRBJ2-3, with D possibly TRBD1 on 5 matching bases. The ends were cut back, 7 bases at V and 0 bases at J, with 15 bases in the middle. CDR3 length: 15 residues. Germline V gene data show CDR1 as SGHNT and CDR2 as YYREEE (reference sequence). The CDR3 protein is CASFANQGSTDTQYF. CDR3 nucleotides: TGTGCCAGCTTTGCGAACCAGGGTAGCACAGATACGCAGTATTTT.

J is TRBJ2-2 and V is TRBV27, with 8 nucleotides matching TRBD2. Germline CDR1 MNHEY, CDR2 SMNVEV (reference sequence). J was trimmed by 9 bases and V by 5 bases; bases with no gene match: 14. The CDR3 loop spans 16 amino acids. The CDR3 loop reads CASSPAGDSGMRELFF. CDR3 in DNA: TGTGCCAGCAGTCCCGCCGGCGATAGCGGGATGAGGGAGCTGTTTTTT.

With respect to this clone: This sample includes further DNA sequences coding for the same CDR3. The rearrangement links TRBV20-1 to TRBJ1-2; D is unresolved. Germline-derived CDR1 and CDR2 are DFQATT and SNEGSKA (reference sequence). The CDR3 is made up of 11 amino acids. Between the trimmed V and J ends, which lost 0 bases and 6 bases, there was a span of 5 bases. CDR3: CSARDLDGYTF. CDR3 in DNA: TGCAGTGCTAGAGATCTCGATGGCTACACCTTC.